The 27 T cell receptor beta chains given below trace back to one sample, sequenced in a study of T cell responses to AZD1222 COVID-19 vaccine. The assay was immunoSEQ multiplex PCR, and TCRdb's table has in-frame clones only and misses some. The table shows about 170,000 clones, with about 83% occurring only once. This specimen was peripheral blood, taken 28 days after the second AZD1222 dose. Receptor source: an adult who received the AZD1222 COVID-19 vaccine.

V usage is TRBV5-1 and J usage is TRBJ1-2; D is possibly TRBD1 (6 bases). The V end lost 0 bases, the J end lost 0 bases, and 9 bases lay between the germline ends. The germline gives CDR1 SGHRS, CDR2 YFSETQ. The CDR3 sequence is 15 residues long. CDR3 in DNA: TGCGCCAGCAGCTTGGGACAGGCGGCTAACTATGGCTACACCTTC. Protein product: CASSLGQAANYGYTF.

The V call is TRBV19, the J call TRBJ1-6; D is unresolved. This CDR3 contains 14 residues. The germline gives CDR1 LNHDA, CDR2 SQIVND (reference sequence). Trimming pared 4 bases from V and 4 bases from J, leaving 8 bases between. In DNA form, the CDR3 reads TGTGCCAGTAGTAGAGTCTTGTATAATTCACCCCTCCACTTT. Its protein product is CASSRVLYNSPLHF. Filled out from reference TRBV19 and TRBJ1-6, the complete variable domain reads DGGITQSPKYLFRKEGQNVTLSCEQNLNHDAMYWYRQDPGQGLRLIYYSQIVNDFQKGDIAEGYSVSREKKESFPLTVTSAQKNPTAFYLCASSRVLYNSPLHFGNGTRLTVT.

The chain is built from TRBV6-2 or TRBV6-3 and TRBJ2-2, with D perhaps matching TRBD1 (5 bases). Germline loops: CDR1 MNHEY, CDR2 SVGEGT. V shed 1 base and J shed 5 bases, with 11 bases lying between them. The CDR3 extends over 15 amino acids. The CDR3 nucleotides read TGTGCCAGCAGTTACTGGGCACAGGTGACCGGGGAGCTGTTTTTT. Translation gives CASSYWAQVTGELFF.

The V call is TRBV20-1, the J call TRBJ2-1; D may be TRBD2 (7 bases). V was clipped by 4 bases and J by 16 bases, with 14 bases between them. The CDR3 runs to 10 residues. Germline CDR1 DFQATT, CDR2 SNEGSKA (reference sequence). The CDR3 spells CSAKKGGEFF. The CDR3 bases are TGCAGTGCTAAAAAAGGGGGGGAATTCTTC.

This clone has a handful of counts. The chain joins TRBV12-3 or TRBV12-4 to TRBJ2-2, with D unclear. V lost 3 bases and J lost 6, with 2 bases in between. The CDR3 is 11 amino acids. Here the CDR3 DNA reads TGTGCCAGCAGTTTTGCCGGGGAGCTGTTTTTT. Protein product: CASSFAGELFF.

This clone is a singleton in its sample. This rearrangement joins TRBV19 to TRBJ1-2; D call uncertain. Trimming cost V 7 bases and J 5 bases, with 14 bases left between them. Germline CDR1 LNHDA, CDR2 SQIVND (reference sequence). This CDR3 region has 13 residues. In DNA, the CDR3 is TGTGCCAGTAACAACAAGGAGGGTTATGGCTACACCTTC. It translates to CASNNKEGYGYTF. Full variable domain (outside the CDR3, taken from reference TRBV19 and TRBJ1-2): DGGITQSPKYLFRKEGQNVTLSCEQNLNHDAMYWYRQDPGQGLRLIYYSQIVNDFQKGDIAEGYSVSREKKESFPLTVTSAQKNPTAFYLCASNNKEGYGYTFGSGTRLTVV.

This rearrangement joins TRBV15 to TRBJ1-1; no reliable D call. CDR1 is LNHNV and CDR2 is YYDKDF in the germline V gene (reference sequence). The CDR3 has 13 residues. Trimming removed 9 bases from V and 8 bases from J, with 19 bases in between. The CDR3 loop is CATSTSSWGEAFF. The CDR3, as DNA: TGTGCCACTTCAACTTCTAGCTGGGGAGAAGCTTTCTTT.

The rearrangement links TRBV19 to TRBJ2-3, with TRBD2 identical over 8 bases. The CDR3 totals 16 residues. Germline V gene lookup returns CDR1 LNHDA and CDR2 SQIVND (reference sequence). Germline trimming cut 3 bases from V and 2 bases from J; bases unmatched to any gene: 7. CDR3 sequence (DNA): TGTGCCAGTAGTATTCCTTACGGGGGGGACACAGATACGCAGTATTTT. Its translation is CASSIPYGGDTDTQYF.

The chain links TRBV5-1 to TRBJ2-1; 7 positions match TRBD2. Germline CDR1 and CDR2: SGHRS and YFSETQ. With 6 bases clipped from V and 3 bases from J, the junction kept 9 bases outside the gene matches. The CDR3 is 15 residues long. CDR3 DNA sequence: TGCGCCAGCAAACTTGGGGGGGTCGGCTACAATGAGCAGTTCTTC. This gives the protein CASKLGGVGYNEQFF.

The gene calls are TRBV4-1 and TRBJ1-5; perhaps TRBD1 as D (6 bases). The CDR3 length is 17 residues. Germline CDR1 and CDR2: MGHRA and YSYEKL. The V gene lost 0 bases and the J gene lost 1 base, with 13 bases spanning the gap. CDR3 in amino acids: CASSQDPEGESNQPQHF. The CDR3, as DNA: TGCGCCAGCAGCCAAGATCCGGAGGGGGAGAGCAATCAGCCCCAGCATTTT.

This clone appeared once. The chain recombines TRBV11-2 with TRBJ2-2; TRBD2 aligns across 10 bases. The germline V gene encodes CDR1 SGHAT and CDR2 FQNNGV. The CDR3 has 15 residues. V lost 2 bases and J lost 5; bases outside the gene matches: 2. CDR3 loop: CASSLQRGGTGELFF. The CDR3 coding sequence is TGTGCCAGCAGCTTACAGCGGGGGGGGACCGGGGAGCTGTTTTTT.

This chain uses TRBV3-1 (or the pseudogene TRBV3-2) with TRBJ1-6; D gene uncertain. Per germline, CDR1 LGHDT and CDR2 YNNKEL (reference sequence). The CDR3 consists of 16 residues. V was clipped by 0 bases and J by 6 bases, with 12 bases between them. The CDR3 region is CASSQDGGVGNSPLHF. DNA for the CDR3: TGTGCCAGCAGCCAAGACGGCGGGGTTGGTAATTCACCCCTCCACTTT.

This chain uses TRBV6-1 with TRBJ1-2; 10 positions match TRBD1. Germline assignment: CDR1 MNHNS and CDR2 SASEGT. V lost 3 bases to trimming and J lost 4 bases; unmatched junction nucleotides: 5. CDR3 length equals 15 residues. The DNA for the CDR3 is TGTGCCAGCAGTGAGCCGGGACAGGGGTTCTATGGCTACACCTTC. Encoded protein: CASSEPGQGFYGYTF.

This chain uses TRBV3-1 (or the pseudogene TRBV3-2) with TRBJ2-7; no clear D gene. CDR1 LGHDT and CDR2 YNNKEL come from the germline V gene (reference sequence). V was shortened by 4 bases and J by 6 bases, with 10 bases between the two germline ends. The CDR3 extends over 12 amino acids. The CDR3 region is CASSPVGGEQYF. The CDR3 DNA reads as TGTGCCAGCAGCCCGGTCGGTGGCGAGCAGTACTTC.

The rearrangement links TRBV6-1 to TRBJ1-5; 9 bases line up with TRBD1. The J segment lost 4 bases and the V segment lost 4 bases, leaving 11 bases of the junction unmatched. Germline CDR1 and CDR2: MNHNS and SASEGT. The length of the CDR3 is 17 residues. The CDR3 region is CASSAERGTGFNQPQHF. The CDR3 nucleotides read TGTGCCAGCAGTGCCGAACGTGGGACAGGGTTTAATCAGCCCCAGCATTTT.

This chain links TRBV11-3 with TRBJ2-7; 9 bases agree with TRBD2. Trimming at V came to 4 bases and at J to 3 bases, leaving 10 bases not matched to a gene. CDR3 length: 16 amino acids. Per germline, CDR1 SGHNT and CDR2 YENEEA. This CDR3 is CASSSGRGGTDYEQYF. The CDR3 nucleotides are TGTGCCAGCAGCTCCGGGCGGGGGGGAACGGACTACGAGCAGTACTTC. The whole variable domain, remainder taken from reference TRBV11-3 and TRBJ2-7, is EAGVVQSPRYKIIEKKQPVAFWCNPISGHNTLYWYLQNLGQGPELLIRYENEEAVDDSQLPKDRFSAERLKGVDSTLKIQPAELGDSAVYLCASSSGRGGTDYEQYFGPGTRLTVT.

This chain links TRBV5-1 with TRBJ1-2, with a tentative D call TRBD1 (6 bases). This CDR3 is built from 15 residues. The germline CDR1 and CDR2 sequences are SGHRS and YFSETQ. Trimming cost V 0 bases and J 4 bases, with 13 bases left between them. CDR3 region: CASSLEGGAGYGYTF. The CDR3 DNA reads TGCGCCAGCAGCTTGGAGGGGGGCGCCGGCTATGGCTACACCTTC.

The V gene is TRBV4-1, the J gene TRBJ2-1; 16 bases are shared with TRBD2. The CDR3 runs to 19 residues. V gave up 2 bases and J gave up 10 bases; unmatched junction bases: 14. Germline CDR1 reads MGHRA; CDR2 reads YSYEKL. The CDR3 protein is CASSQYPGTSGGAYYEQFF. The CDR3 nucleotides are TGCGCCAGCAGCCAATACCCCGGGACTAGCGGGGGGGCCTATTACGAGCAGTTCTTC.

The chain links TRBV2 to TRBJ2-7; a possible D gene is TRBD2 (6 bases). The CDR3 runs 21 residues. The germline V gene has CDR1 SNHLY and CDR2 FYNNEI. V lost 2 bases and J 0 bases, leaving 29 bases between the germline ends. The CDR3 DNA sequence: TGTGCCAGCAGTGAAATAGAGGAGGGTCGGAGGCGGGTAAAAAGCTCCTACGAGCAGTACTTC. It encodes CASSEIEEGRRRVKSSYEQYF.

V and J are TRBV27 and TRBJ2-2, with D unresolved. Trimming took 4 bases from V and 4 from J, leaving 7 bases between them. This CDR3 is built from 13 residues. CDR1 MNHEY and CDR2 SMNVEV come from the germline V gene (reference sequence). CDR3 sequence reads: CASSSPLTGELFF. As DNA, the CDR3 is TGTGCCAGCAGTTCACCCCTCACCGGGGAGCTGTTTTTT.

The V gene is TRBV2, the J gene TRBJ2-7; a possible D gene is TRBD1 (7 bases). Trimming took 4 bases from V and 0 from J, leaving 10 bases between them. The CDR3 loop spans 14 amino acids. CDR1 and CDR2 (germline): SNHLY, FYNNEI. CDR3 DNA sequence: TGTGCCAGCAGTGGTCAGGGGGGCTCCTACGAGCAGTACTTC. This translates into CASSGQGGSYEQYF.

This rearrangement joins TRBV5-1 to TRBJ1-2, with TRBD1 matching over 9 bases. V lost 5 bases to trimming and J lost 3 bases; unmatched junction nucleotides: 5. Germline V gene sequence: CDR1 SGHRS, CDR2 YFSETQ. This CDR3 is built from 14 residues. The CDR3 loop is CASRGQGLYYGYTF. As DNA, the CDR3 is TGCGCCAGCAGGGGACAGGGCTTATACTATGGCTACACCTTC.

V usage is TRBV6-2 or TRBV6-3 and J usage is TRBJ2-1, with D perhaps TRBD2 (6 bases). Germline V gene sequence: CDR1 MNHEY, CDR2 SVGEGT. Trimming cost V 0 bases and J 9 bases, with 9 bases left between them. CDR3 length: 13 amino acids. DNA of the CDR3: TGTGCCAGCAGTTACTCGACGGAGGGTGAGCAGTTCTTC. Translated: CASSYSTEGEQFF.

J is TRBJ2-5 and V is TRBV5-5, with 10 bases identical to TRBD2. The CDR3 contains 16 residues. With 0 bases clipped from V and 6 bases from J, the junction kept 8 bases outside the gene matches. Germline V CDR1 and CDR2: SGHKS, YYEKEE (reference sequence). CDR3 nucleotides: TGTGCCAGCAGCTTGGCCGGGAGCGGGGGGGCGAAGACCCAGTACTTC. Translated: CASSLAGSGGAKTQYF.

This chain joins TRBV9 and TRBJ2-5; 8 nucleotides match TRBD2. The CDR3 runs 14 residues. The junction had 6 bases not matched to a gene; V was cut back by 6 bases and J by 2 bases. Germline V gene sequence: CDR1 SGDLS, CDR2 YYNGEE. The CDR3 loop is CASTLGGGQETQYF. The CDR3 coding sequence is TGTGCCAGCACCCTCGGGGGGGGGCAAGAGACCCAGTACTTC.

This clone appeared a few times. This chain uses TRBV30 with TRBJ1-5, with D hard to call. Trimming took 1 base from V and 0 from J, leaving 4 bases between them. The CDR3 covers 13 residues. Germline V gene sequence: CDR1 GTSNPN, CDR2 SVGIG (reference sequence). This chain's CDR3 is CAWSADSNQPQHF. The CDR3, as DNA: TGTGCCTGGAGTGCAGATAGCAATCAGCCCCAGCATTTT.

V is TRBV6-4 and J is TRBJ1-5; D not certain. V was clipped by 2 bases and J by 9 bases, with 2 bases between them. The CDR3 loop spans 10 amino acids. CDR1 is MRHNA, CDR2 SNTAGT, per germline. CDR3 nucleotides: TGTGCCAGCAGTGACGGGCCCCAGCATTTT. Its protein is CASSDGPQHF.